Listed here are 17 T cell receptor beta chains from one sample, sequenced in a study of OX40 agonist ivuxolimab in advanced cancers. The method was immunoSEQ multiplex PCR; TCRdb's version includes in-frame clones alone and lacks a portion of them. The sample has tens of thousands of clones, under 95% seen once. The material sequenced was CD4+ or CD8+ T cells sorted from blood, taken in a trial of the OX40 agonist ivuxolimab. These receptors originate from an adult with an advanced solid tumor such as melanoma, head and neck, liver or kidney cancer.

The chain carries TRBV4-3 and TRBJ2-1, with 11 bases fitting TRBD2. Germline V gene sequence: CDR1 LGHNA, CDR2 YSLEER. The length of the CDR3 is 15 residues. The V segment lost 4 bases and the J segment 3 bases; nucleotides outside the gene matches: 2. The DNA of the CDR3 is TGCGCCAGCAGCCCTAGCGGGGGGAACTACAATGAGCAGTTCTTC. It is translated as CASSPSGGNYNEQFF.

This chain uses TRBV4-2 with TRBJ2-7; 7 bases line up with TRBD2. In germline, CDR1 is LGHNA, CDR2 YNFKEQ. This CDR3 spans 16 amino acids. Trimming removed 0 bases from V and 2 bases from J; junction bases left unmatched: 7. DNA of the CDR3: TGTGCCAGCAGCCAAGATCGGGGAGGGTCCGCCTACGAGCAGTACTTC. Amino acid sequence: CASSQDRGGSAYEQYF.

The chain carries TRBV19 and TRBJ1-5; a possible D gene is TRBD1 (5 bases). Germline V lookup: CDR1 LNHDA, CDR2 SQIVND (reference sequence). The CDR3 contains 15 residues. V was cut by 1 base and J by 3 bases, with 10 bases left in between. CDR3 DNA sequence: TGTGCCAGTAGTATAGGTTGGGGACCCAATCAGCCCCAGCATTTT. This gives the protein CASSIGWGPNQPQHF.

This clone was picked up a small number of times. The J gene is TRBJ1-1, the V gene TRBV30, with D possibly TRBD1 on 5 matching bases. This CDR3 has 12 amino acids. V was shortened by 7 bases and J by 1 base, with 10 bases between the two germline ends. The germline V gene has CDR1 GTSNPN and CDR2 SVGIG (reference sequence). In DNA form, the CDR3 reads TGTGCCTTGGGACCCTCGAACACTGAAGCTTTCTTT. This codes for CALGPSNTEAFF.

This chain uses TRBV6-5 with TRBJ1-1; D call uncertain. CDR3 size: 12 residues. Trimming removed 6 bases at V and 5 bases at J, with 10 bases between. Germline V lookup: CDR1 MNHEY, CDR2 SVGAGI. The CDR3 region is CASRHRGTEAFF. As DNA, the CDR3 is TGTGCCAGCAGGCACCGAGGGACTGAAGCTTTCTTT.

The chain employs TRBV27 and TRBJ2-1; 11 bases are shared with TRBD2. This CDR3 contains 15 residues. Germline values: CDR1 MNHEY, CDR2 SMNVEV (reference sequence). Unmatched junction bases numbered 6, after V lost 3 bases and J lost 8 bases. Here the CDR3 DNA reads TGTGCCAGCAGTTTTTATCTAGCGGGGGGACATGAGCAGTTCTTC. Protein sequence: CASSFYLAGGHEQFF.

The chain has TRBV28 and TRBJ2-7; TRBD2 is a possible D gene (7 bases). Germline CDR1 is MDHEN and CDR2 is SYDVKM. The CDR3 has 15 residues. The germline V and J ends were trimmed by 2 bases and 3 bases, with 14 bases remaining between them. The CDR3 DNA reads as TGTGCCAGCAGTTTAAGGGGGGGTCTCGTCTACGAGCAGTACTTC. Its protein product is CASSLRGGLVYEQYF.

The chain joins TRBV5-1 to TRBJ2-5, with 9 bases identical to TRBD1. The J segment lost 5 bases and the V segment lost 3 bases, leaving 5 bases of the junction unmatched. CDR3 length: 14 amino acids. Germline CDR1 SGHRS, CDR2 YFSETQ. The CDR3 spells CASSSGTGRETQYF. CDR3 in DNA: TGCGCCAGCAGCTCGGGGACAGGGCGGGAGACCCAGTACTTC.

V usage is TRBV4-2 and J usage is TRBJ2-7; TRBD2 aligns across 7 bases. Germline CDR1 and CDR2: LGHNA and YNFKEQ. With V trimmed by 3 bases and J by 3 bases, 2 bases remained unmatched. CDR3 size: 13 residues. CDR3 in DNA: TGTGCCAGCAGCCAGGGGGGGTTCTACGAGCAGTACTTC. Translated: CASSQGGFYEQYF.

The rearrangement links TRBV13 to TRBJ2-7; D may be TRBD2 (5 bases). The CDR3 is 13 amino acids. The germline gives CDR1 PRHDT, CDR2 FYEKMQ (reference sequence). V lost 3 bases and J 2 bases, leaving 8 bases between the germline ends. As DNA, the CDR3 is TGTGCCAGCAGCTTTGGACTTCCCTACGAGCAGTACTTC. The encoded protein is CASSFGLPYEQYF.

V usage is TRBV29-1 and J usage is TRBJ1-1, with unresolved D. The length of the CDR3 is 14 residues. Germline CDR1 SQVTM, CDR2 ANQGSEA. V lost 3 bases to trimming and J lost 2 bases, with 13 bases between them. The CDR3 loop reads CSVDADQKNTEAFF. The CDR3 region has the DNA TGCAGCGTTGATGCTGACCAGAAAAACACTGAAGCTTTCTTT.

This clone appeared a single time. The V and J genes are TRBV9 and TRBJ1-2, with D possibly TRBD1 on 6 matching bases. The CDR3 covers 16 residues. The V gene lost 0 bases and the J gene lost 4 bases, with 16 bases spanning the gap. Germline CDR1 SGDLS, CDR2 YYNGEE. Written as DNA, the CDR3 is TGTGCCAGCAGCGTAGATCTTGGGGGCCTAGGCTATGGCTACACCTTC. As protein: CASSVDLGGLGYGYTF.

CDR3 sequence reads: CASSLEGYTYEQYF. The DNA for the CDR3 is TGTGCCAGCAGTTTGGAGGGGTACACCTACGAGCAGTACTTC. The chain combines TRBV28 with TRBJ2-7; possibly TRBD2 for D (6 bases). V was clipped by 3 bases and J by 2 bases, with 11 bases between them. The CDR3 totals 14 residues. Germline CDR1 and CDR2: MDHEN and SYDVKM.

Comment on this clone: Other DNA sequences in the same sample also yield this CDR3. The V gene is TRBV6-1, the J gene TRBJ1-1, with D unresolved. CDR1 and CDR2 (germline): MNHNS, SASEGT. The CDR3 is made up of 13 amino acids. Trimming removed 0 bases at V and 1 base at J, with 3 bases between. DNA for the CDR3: TGTGCCAGCAGTGAAGCGGGGAACACTGAAGCTTTCTTT. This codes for CASSEAGNTEAFF.

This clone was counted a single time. CDR3 coding DNA: TGTGCCAGCAGCCAAGATGGGGGACTGCTTTATGGCTACACCTTC. Its protein is CASSQDGGLLYGYTF. V usage is TRBV4-2 and J usage is TRBJ1-2; tentative D call: TRBD1 (5 bases). The CDR3 extends over 15 amino acids. Trimming took 0 bases from V and 5 from J, leaving 13 bases between them. Looked up from germline, CDR1 is LGHNA and CDR2 is YNFKEQ.

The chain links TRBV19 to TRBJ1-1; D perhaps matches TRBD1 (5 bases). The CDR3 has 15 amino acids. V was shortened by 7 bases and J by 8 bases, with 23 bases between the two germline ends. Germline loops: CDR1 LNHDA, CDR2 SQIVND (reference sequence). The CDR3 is CASTVRRGTDREAFF. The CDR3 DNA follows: TGTGCCAGTACCGTTCGGAGGGGCACCGATCGGGAAGCTTTCTTT.

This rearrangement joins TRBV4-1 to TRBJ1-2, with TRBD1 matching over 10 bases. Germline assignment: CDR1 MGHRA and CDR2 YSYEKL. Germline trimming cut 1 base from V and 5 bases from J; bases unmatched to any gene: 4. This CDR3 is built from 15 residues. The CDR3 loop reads CASSQARQGAYGYTF. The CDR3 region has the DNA TGCGCCAGCAGCCAAGCCCGACAGGGGGCTTATGGCTACACCTTC.